The 15 T cell receptor beta chains below were found in one sample sequenced in a study of cytomegalovirus exposure and HLA in healthy donors. PCR amplification relied on 60 Vbeta primers (plus 13 Jbeta primers). TCRdb's table, derived via immunoSEQ multiplex PCR, lists solely in-frame clones and lacks some. This table has around 110,000 clones, 60% to 80% appearing once. The specimen sequenced was PBMCs. These receptors were collected from a female donor in good health and CMV-seronegative.

J is TRBJ1-1 and V is TRBV5-1; possible D gene TRBD1, 5 bases. This CDR3 region has 16 residues. V lost 0 bases and J 2 bases, leaving 14 bases between the germline ends. In germline, CDR1 is SGHRS, CDR2 YFSETQ. The CDR3 sequence is CASSLVRGGVNTEAFF. The CDR3, as DNA: TGCGCCAGCAGCTTGGTTAGGGGAGGGGTAAACACTGAAGCTTTCTTT.

This clone was counted a single time. V gene TRBV10-1 combines with J gene TRBJ2-7; weak D call: TRBD2 (6 bases). V was shortened by 0 bases and J by 5 bases, with 11 bases between the two germline ends. This CDR3 has 14 residues. Germline values: CDR1 WNHNN, CDR2 SYGVQD (reference sequence). CDR3: CASSESGEAHEQYF. CDR3 sequence (DNA): TGCGCCAGCAGTGAGTCAGGGGAGGCCCACGAGCAGTACTTC.

The chain recombines TRBV10-3 with TRBJ2-7; the D is unclear. Trimming pared 6 bases from V and 3 bases from J, leaving 9 bases between. This CDR3 has 12 amino acids. CDR1 and CDR2 (germline): ENHRY, SYGVKD. CDR3 sequence (DNA): TGTGCCATCAGCCAGATCAACTACGAGCAGTACTTC. It codes for CAISQINYEQYF.

This rearrangement joins TRBV29-1 to TRBJ2-4; D is possibly TRBD1 (6 bases). The V gene's germline CDR1 is SQVTM and CDR2 ANQGSEA. CDR3 length: 11 residues. Trimming pared 7 bases from V and 5 bases from J, leaving 9 bases between. Here the CDR3 reads CSARTENIQYF. CDR3 sequence (DNA): TGCAGCGCGAGGACAGAAAACATTCAGTACTTC. The full variable domain, rest sourced from reference TRBV29-1 and TRBJ2-4, is SAVISQKPSRDICQRGTSLTIQCQVDSQVTMMFWYRQQPGQSLTLIATANQGSEATYESGFVIDKFPISRPNLTFSTLTVSNMSPEDSSIYLCSARTENIQYFGAGTRLSVL.

This clone has just a few counts. This chain connects TRBV7-9 to TRBJ2-6, with 7 bases matching TRBD1. The CDR3 consists of 16 residues. J lost 3 bases, V lost 5 bases, and 7 bases had no gene match. The germline gives CDR1 SEHNR, CDR2 FQNEAQ (reference sequence). CDR3 coding DNA: TGTGCCAGCAGCCCCCTGACAGGGAATGGGGCCAACGTCCTGACTTTC. This translates into CASSPLTGNGANVLTF.

This clone was detected only a few times. The chain recombines TRBV10-3 with TRBJ2-3, with D unclear. Germline CDR1 ENHRY, CDR2 SYGVKD. This CDR3 spans 12 amino acids. V was trimmed by 6 bases and J by 0 bases, leaving 4 bases between them. For the CDR3, the DNA is TGTGCCATCAGGGGCAGCACAGATACGCAGTATTTT. Translation: CAIRGSTDTQYF.

In this sample, this clone turned up once. V and J are TRBV7-2 and TRBJ1-2, with 7 bases aligning to TRBD1. This CDR3 spans 13 amino acids. In germline, CDR1 is SGHTA, CDR2 FQGNSA. The trim removed 8 bases at V and 2 bases at J, leaving 5 bases unmatched. This CDR3 reads CASPTGPNYGYTF. CDR3 in DNA: TGTGCCAGCCCGACAGGGCCCAACTATGGCTACACCTTC.

This chain connects TRBV7-8 to TRBJ2-1; D is uncertain. This CDR3 contains 12 residues. The germline CDR1 and CDR2 sequences are SGHVS and FQNEAQ. Trimming cost V 5 bases and J 9 bases, with 11 bases left between them. The CDR3 spells CASSPSSSEQFF. CDR3 DNA: TGTGCCAGCAGCCCATCTAGTTCTGAGCAGTTCTTC.

The rearrangement links TRBV6-5 to TRBJ2-7; 9 bases line up with TRBD1. The germline gives CDR1 MNHEY, CDR2 SVGAGI. V lost 6 bases, J lost 4 bases, and 10 bases stayed unmatched. This CDR3 is built from 15 residues. The CDR3 coding sequence is TGTGCCAGCAGCCTTGGACCGGGACAGGGTTACGAGCAGTACTTC. It encodes CASSLGPGQGYEQYF.

V is TRBV5-1 and J is TRBJ1-4; 8 bases fit TRBD1. Germline V gene lookup returns CDR1 SGHRS and CDR2 YFSETQ. The ends lost 0 bases at V and 8 bases at J; junction bases unmatched: 3. The CDR3 covers 14 residues. The CDR3 nucleotides read TGCGCCAGCAGCTTGGGACAGGGGAGAGAAAAACTGTTTTTT. Translated: CASSLGQGREKLFF.

V and J are TRBV30 and TRBJ1-2, with D unclear. The V gene's germline CDR1 is GTSNPN and CDR2 SVGIG (reference sequence). Trimming took 5 bases from V and 0 from J, leaving 7 bases between them. The CDR3 extends over 12 amino acids. CDR3 DNA: TGTGCCTGGGACATCTCTAACTATGGCTACACCTTC. Its protein product is CAWDISNYGYTF.

In this sample, this clone turned up a few times. In DNA form, the CDR3 reads TGCGCCAGCAGCTTGACCCCACAGGGGTTCGACACTGAAGCTTTCTTT. It specifies CASSLTPQGFDTEAFF. The rearrangement links TRBV5-1 to TRBJ1-1, with 7 positions matching TRBD1. With V trimmed by 1 base and J by 3 bases, 9 bases remained unmatched. There are 16 residues in the CDR3. CDR1 is SGHRS and CDR2 is YFSETQ in the germline V gene.

This chain uses TRBV5-1 with TRBJ1-3; no definite D call. Germline lookup yields CDR1 SGHRS and CDR2 YFSETQ. V was clipped by 4 bases and J by 0 bases, with 17 bases between them. The CDR3 length is 17 residues. CDR3 region: CASSPGGSQLSGNTIYF. In DNA, the CDR3 is TGCGCCAGCAGCCCGGGAGGCAGCCAGCTCTCTGGAAACACCATATATTTT. The full variable domain, with the rest looked up from reference TRBV5-1 and TRBJ1-3, is KAGVTQTPRYLIKTRGQQVTLSCSPISGHRSVSWYQQTPGQGLQFLFEYFSETQRNKGNFPGRFSGRQFSNSRSEMNVSTLELGDSALYLCASSPGGSQLSGNTIYFGEGSWLTVV.

The chain recombines TRBV2 with TRBJ2-3; D is unclear. The V end was cut by 4 bases, the J end by 1 base, with 6 bases between. The CDR3 runs 13 residues. Germline loops: CDR1 SNHLY, CDR2 FYNNEI. CDR3 nucleotides: TGTGCCAGCAGTGGATCAGGCACAGATACGCAGTATTTT. This codes for CASSGSGTDTQYF.

This clone was picked up one time. This chain uses TRBV27 with TRBJ2-5, with a weak D call TRBD1 (5 bases). Germline V gene sequence: CDR1 MNHEY, CDR2 SMNVEV (reference sequence). V was shortened by 5 bases and J by 6 bases, with 13 bases between the two germline ends. This CDR3 has 13 amino acids. This chain's CDR3 is CASSPPDTQTQYF. The DNA of the CDR3 is TGTGCCAGCAGTCCTCCGGACACGCAGACCCAGTACTTC.